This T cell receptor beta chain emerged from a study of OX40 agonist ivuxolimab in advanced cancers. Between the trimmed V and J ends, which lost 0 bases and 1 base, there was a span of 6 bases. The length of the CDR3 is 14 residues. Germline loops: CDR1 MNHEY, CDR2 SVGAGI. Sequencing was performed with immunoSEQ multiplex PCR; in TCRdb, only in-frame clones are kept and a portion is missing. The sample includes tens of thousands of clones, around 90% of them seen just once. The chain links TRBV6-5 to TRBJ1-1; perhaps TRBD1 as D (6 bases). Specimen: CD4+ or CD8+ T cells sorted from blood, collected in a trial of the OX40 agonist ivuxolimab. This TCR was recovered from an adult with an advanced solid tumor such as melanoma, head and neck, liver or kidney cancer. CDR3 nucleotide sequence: TGTGCCAGCAGTTACTCGGGGGCGAACACTGAAGCTTTCTTT. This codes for CASSYSGANTEAFF.